These 3 T cell receptor beta chains originate from one sample sequenced in a study. TCRdb processed the 5' RACE reads anew with MiXCR; each CDR3 protein has one entry. The top ten hold 2.5% to 3.5% of the sample, which has under 65,000 distinct CDR3 sequences, about 28% seen once. The sequencing input was tumor-infiltrating memory CD4+ T cells sorted from the breast tumor. Subset in this sample: memory CD4+ T cells, CD4+CD45RO+CD25-. The source of these receptors is a female donor with breast cancer.

The CDR3 nucleotides read TGTGCCAGCAGTCACCAGAGGGGAGGGAAGATAAGCAATCAGCCCCAGCATTTT. Its protein is CASSHQRGGKISNQPQHF. The chain carries TRBV27 and TRBJ1-5, with D maybe TRBD1 (5 bases). Germline V lookup: CDR1 MNHEY, CDR2 SMNVEV (reference sequence). This CDR3 region has 18 residues. V was cut by 5 bases and J by 1 base, with 21 bases left in between.

V gene TRBV7-9 combines with J gene TRBJ2-7; D is undetermined. The germline V gene encodes CDR1 SEHNR and CDR2 FQNEAQ (reference sequence). The V end lost 1 base, the J end lost 6 bases, and 7 bases lay between the germline ends. The CDR3 runs 12 residues. This CDR3 reads CASSLDYSEQYF. DNA for the CDR3: TGTGCCAGCAGCTTAGATTACTCCGAGCAGTACTTC.

This chain connects TRBV12-3 or TRBV12-4 to TRBJ1-1; TRBD1 agrees at 7 bases. The CDR3 loop spans 14 amino acids. V shed 7 bases and J 4 bases; nucleotides not matched to a gene: 9. Here the CDR3 DNA reads TGTGCCAGCACCCTCGACAGGGAGTCCACTGAAGCTTTCTTT. Amino acid sequence: CASTLDRESTEAFF.